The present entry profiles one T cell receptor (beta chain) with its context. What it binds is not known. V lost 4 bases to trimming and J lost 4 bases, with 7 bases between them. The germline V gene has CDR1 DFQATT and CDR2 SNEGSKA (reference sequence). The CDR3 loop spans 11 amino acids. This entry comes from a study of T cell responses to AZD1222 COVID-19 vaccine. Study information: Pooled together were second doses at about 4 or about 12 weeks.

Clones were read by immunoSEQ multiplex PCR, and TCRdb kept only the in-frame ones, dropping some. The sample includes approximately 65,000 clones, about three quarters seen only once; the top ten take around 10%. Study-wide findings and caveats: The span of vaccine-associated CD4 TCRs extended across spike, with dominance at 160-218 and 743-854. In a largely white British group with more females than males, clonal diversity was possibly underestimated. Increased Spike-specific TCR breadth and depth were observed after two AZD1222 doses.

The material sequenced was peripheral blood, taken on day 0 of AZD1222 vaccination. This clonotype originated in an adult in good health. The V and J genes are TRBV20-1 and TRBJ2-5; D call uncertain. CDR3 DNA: TGCAGTGCTACCTCGGGAGAGACCCAGTACTTC. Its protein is CSATSGETQYF.